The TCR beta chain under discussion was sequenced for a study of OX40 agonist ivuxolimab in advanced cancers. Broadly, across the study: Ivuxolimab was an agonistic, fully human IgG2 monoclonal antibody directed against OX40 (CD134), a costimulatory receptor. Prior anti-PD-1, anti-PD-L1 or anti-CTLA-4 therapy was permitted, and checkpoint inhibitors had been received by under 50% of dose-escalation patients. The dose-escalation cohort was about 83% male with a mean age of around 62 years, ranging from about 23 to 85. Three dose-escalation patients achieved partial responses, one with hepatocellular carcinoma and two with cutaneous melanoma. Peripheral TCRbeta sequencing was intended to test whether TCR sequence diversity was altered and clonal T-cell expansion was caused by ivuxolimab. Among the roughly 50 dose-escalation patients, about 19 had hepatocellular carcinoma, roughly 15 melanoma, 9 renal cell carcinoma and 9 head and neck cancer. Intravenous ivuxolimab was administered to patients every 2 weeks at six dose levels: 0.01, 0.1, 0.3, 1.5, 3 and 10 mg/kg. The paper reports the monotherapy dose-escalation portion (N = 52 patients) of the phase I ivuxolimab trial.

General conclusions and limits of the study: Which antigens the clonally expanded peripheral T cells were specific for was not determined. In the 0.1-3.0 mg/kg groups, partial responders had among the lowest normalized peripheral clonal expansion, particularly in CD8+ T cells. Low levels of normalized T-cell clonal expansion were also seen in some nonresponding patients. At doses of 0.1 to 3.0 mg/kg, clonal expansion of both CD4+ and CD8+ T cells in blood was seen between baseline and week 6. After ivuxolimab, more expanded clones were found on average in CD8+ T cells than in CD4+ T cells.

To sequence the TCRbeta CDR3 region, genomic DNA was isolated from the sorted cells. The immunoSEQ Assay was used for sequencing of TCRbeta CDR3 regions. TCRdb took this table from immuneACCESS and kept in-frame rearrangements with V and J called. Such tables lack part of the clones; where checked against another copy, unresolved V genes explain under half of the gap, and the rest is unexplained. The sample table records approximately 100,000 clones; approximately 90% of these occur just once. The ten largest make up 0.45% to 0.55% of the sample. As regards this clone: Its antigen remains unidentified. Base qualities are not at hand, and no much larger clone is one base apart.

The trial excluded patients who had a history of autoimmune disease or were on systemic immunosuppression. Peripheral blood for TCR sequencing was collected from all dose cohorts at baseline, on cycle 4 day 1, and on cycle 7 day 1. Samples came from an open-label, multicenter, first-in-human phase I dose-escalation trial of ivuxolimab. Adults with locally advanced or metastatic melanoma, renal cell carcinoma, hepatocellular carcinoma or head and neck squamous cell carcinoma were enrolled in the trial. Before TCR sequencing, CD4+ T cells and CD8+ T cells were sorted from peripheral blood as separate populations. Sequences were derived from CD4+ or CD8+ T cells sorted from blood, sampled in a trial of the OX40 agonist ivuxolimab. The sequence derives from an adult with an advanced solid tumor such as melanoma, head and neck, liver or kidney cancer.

The CDR3 amino acid sequence is: CASTDRIYTDTQYF. At the DNA level, the sequence is TGCGCCAGCACCGACAGGATCTACACAGATACGCAGTATTTT. Recombination linked TRBV10-1 to TRBJ2-3; a tentative D call is TRBD1 (6 bases match). The CDR3 contains 14 residues, cysteine and phenylalanine counted. Only the CDR3 portion is preserved as DNA: 42 bases, with reading frame beginning at the first base. The junction shows trimming of 7 bases on V and 2 bases on J, plus 13 bases between the germline ends. CDR1 and CDR2, per the germline V gene (reference sequence), are WNHNN and SYGVQD.